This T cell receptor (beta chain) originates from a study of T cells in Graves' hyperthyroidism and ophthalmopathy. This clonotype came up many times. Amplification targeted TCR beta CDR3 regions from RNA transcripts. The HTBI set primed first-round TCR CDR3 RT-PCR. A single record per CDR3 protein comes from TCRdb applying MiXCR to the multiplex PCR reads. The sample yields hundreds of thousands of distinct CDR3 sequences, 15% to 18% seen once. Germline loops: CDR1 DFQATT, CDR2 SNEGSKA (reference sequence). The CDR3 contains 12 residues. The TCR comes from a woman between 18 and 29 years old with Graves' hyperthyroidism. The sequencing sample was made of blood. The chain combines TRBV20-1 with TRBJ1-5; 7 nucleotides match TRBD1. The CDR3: CSVQGSNQPQHF. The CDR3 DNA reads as TGCAGCGTACAGGGGAGCAATCAGCCCCAGCATTTT.